The T cell receptor beta chain described here comes from a study of beta chain features in type 1 diabetes. General study results and limits: In these data, an HLA type influence on TCRB rearrangement remained unresolved.

A remark on this clone: Its matching antigen is unknown.

TCRB transcripts that were expressed got sequenced, as all of the isolated RNA had been reverse transcribed. TCRdb keeps only in-frame clones here, not all; method: immunoSEQ multiplex PCR. Counted here are 300,000 to 400,000 clones, 10% to 15% occurring once; the ten biggest clones make up 0.017%. Germline CDR1 reads ENHRY; CDR2 reads SYGVKD. Trimming took off 4 bases at V and 0 bases at J, with 9 bases between the two ends. This CDR3 comprises 15 residues. The sequence was collected from a young man in good health. Sequencing was performed on naive CD4+ T cells from blood. V is TRBV10-3 and J is TRBJ2-2; D is possibly TRBD1 (6 bases). The CDR3, as DNA: TGTGCCATCAGTGCAGGGGCGGCGAACACCGGGGAGCTGTTTTTT. Protein sequence: CAISAGAANTGELFF.